This is a list of T cell receptor beta chains from one sample in a study of CD8+ T cells in alopecia areata. Measured with immunoSEQ multiplex PCR; TCRdb has only the in-frame clones, and not every one. The sample lists 250,000 to 300,000 clones, 55% to 70% seen once, with approximately 2% in the top ten. The sample in question was CD4+ T cells sorted from blood, obtained at week 24, from a patient treated with tofacitinib. Receptors originate from a human donor with alopecia areata. CDR3s include the opening cysteine and the closing phenylalanine or tryptophan. The order of the fields is clone size, V gene, D gene, J gene, CDR3 DNA, CDR3 protein. A D gene is named only where the DNA matches it firmly. Size is stated for part of the rows, as once, few or many counts, or as a class when the clone is expanded.

-	TRBV4-1	-	TRBJ2-5	TGCGCCAGCGGACGACCGGCGGGAGAGACCCAGTACTTC	CASGRPAGETQYF
-	TRBV29-1	-	TRBJ1-4	TGCAGCGTTGAAGGCCAGGATGAAAAACTGTTTTTT	CSVEGQDEKLFF
few	TRBV29-1	TRBD1	TRBJ1-2	TGCAGCGTTGGCCCCCAGGGGGTCTATGGCTACACCTTC	CSVGPQGVYGYTF
-	TRBV29-1	TRBD1	TRBJ1-1	TGCAGCGCCGACAGGGGAGGGACTGAAGCTTTCTTT	CSADRGGTEAFF
-	TRBV11-1	TRBD2	TRBJ2-7	TGTGCCAGCAGCCCGCGGACTAGCGGCCCCTACGAGCAGTACTTC	CASSPRTSGPYEQYF
-	TRBV6-6	-	TRBJ2-7	TGTGCCAGCAGTCTCCCGGGGAGCTCCTACGAGCAGTACTTC	CASSLPGSSYEQYF
few	TRBV2	TRBD1	TRBJ1-5	TGTGCCAGCAGTGAAGGGGGGACAGGGAATCAGCCCCAGCATTTT	CASSEGGTGNQPQHF
once	TRBV5-6	-	TRBJ2-2	TGTGCCAGCAGACCAAGCTCGAACGGCGCGAACACCGGGGAGCTGTTTTTT	CASRPSSNGANTGELFF
-	TRBV29-1	-	TRBJ2-5	TGCAGCGTTATCCGAGAGACCCAGTACTTC	CSVIRETQYF
few	TRBV7-6	-	TRBJ1-5	TGTGCCAGCAGCGACCAGGGGATGGGTCAGCCCCAGCATTTT	CASSDQGMGQPQHF
-	TRBV4-3	-	TRBJ1-1	TGCGCCAGCAGCCAAGATTTGAGGGGCACTGAAGCTTTCTTT	CASSQDLRGTEAFF
-	TRBV7-8	-	TRBJ2-4	TGTGCCAGCAGCTCCCAAGTACAGGGTCTGGTAACCAAGAACATTCAGTACTTC	CASSSQVQGLVTKNIQYF
-	TRBV30	TRBD1	TRBJ1-2	TGTGCCTGGGAACCGGGACAGGGTGACGGCTACACCTTC	CAWEPGQGDGYTF
-	TRBV5-1	-	TRBJ1-1	TGCGCCAGCAGCTTGGGGGCCCAAAACAGGAACACTGAAGCTTTCTTT	CASSLGAQNRNTEAFF
once	TRBV5-1	-	TRBJ2-7	TGCGCCAGCAGCCCCAGGGTCTCCTACGAGCAGTACTTC	CASSPRVSYEQYF
few	TRBV11-2	TRBD2	TRBJ2-5	TGTGCCAGCAGCCCGTCAGCGGGGCGCCGGGAGACCCAGTACTTC	CASSPSAGRRETQYF
-	TRBV5-1	-	TRBJ2-7	TGCGCCAGCAGCTTGGTCGGAGGGGGGACCTACGAGCAGTACTTC	CASSLVGGGTYEQYF
-	TRBV30	-	TRBJ2-3	TGTGCCTGGAGTGGAGGACACAGCACAGATACGCAGTATTTT	CAWSGGHSTDTQYF
-	TRBV18	-	TRBJ1-4	TGTGCCAGCTCACCAGTTGGTTTT	CASSPVGF
-	TRBV30	-	TRBJ1-1	TGTGCCTGGTCAGCACAGGAAGACACTGAAGCTTTCTTT	CAWSAQEDTEAFF
-	TRBV6-5	-	TRBJ1-6	TGTGCCAGCAGTTACTCGAAGGATTCACCCCTCCACTTT	CASSYSKDSPLHF
-	TRBV6-1	TRBD1	TRBJ2-5	TGTGCCAGCAGTGGGGATAAAAGACAGGGATGGCATGAGACCCAGTACTTC	CASSGDKRQGWHETQYF
-	TRBV6-5	TRBD2	TRBJ2-5	TGTGCCAGCAGCTCCCCGGGACTAAAAGAGACCCAGTACTTC	CASSSPGLKETQYF
-	TRBV4-1	TRBD1	TRBJ1-1	TGCGCCAGCAGCCAACCCCCAAAGCGGGACAGGGCCGCTTTCTTT	CASSQPPKRDRAAFF
-	TRBV18	TRBD1	TRBJ2-2	TGTGCCAGCTCACCAAGGACAGGGGGCGATTCCGGGGAGCTGTTTTTT	CASSPRTGGDSGELFF
-	TRBV9	-	TRBJ2-1	TGTGCCAGCAGCGTAGTCGCAGGGGTAGCTGAGCAGTTCTTC	CASSVVAGVAEQFF
-	TRBV5-1	-	TRBJ2-5	TGCGCCAGCAGCCTCAGGATCCAAGAGACCCAGTACTTC	CASSLRIQETQYF
-	TRBV29-1	-	TRBJ2-7	TGCAGTACTATTACATTCGGCTTACTCTACGAGCAGTACTTC	CSTITFGLLYEQYF
-	TRBV10-3	-	TRBJ1-1	TGTGCCATCAGTTCGGGGGATTGGGGGACTGAAGCTTTCTTT	CAISSGDWGTEAFF